A single sample gave rise to the 18 T cell receptor beta chains below, sequenced in a study of shared clonotypes between healthy human individuals. The data were produced by immunoSEQ multiplex PCR, yet TCRdb's version contains in-frame clones alone and is incomplete. The table has more than 850,000 clones, around 78% seen once. Source material: memory CD4+ T cells from PBMCs. Documented subset: CD45RA-negative fraction. The receptors come from a man between 18 and 29 years old in good health. Some clones in this sample may be carry-over from other donors' samples.

This chain uses TRBV30 with TRBJ1-6; D is unclear. The CDR3 runs to 12 residues. Between the trimmed V and J ends, which lost 2 bases and 8 bases, there was a span of 7 bases. The germline CDR1 and CDR2 sequences are GTSNPN and SVGIG (reference sequence). CDR3 residues: CAWSLTDSPLHF. DNA of the CDR3: TGTGCCTGGAGTTTAACAGATTCACCCCTCCACTTT.

J is TRBJ1-2 and V is TRBV28, with D possibly TRBD1 on 5 matching bases. This CDR3 is built from 13 residues. Germline V gene sequence: CDR1 MDHEN, CDR2 SYDVKM. The V end lost 10 bases, the J end lost 4 bases, and 16 bases lay between the germline ends. This chain's CDR3 is CATRDSGVYGYTF. CDR3 coding DNA: TGTGCCACCAGGGACTCTGGAGTCTATGGCTACACCTTC.

The gene calls are TRBV4-1 and TRBJ1-4; D ambiguous. Germline loops: CDR1 MGHRA, CDR2 YSYEKL. V shed 4 bases and J shed 5 bases, with 17 bases lying between them. The CDR3 runs 16 residues. The CDR3, as DNA: TGCGCCAGCAGCCCCTCACTCATAAGGTTGAATGAAAAACTGTTTTTT. Its protein product is CASSPSLIRLNEKLFF.

This clone was picked up one time. V gene TRBV10-3 combines with J gene TRBJ2-7; 7 bases agree with TRBD1. The junction had 11 bases not matched to a gene; V was cut back by 10 bases and J by 5 bases. Germline V gene data show CDR1 as ENHRY and CDR2 as SYGVKD. The CDR3 runs 13 residues. This chain's CDR3 is CATRATGLDEQYF. The CDR3 DNA reads TGTGCCACCAGAGCGACAGGGTTGGACGAGCAGTACTTC.

This clone was detected only once. Other DNA sequences in the sample encode the same CDR3. The chain has TRBV18 and TRBJ2-1; 14 bases are shared with TRBD2. J was trimmed by 9 bases and V by 3 bases; bases with no gene match: 4. The germline CDR1 and CDR2 sequences are KGHSH and LQKENI. The CDR3 contains 15 residues. CDR3 amino acids: CASSPGLAGDGEQFF. The CDR3 DNA sequence: TGTGCCAGCTCACCGGGACTAGCGGGAGATGGTGAGCAGTTCTTC.

This clone was seen just once. For the CDR3, the DNA is TGTGCCAGCCGCCCGACTAGCGGGAGCCCCACCCTCTCATGGGCGCAGTATTTT. This translates into CASRPTSGSPTLSWAQYF. This chain uses TRBV28 with TRBJ2-3; 12 nucleotides align to TRBD2. The CDR3 is 18 residues long. Germline V gene lookup returns CDR1 MDHEN and CDR2 SYDVKM. V lost 8 bases to trimming and J lost 10 bases; unmatched junction nucleotides: 22.

The J gene is TRBJ1-5, the V gene TRBV4-1; perhaps TRBD1 as D (5 bases). This CDR3 is 16 amino acids long. Between the trimmed V and J ends, which lost 4 bases and 3 bases, there was a span of 16 bases. CDR1 MGHRA and CDR2 YSYEKL come from the germline V gene. CDR3: CASSPGLREINQPQHF. DNA for the CDR3: TGCGCCAGCAGCCCGGGGCTGCGGGAGATCAATCAGCCCCAGCATTTT.

This clone was seen once. The chain carries TRBV6-5 and TRBJ1-1, with D possibly being TRBD1 (5 bases). Germline V lookup: CDR1 MNHEY, CDR2 SVGAGI. V lost 2 bases and J 4 bases, leaving 14 bases between the germline ends. This CDR3 has 15 residues. The CDR3 loop reads CASSYKPEGITEAFF. CDR3 in DNA: TGTGCCAGCAGTTACAAACCGGAGGGGATCACTGAAGCTTTCTTT.

The V and J genes are TRBV5-6 and TRBJ2-7; D remains ambiguous. This CDR3 is built from 14 residues. The V gene's germline CDR1 is SGHDT and CDR2 YYEEEE. Trimming left V 0 bases short and J 0 bases short, with 7 bases between. CDR3 coding DNA: TGTGCCAGCAGCTTGGGCTATCGCTCCTACGAGCAGTACTTC. Amino acid sequence: CASSLGYRSYEQYF.

This sequence joins TRBV5-6 and TRBJ1-3; D possibly corresponds to TRBD1 (5 bases). Germline V CDR1 and CDR2: SGHDT, YYEEEE. V was shortened by 1 base and J by 0 bases, with 11 bases between the two germline ends. CDR3 length equals 16 residues. Here the CDR3 DNA reads TGTGCCAGCAGCTTGAGGTTTGGGGGCTCTGGAAACACCATATATTTT. It yields the protein CASSLRFGGSGNTIYF.

Concerning this clone: Other DNA sequences in this specimen translate into the identical CDR3. The rearrangement uses TRBV7-2 and TRBJ1-1; maybe TRBD1 (5 bases). Germline assignment: CDR1 SGHTA and CDR2 FQGNSA. The CDR3 spans 14 residues. The V end lost 1 base, the J end lost 5 bases, and 11 bases lay between the germline ends. The CDR3 region has the DNA TGTGCCAGCAGCTTAGTTCGTCAGGGAACTGAAGCTTTCTTT. As protein: CASSLVRQGTEAFF.

This rearrangement joins TRBV28 to TRBJ1-3; unclear D gene. The CDR3 totals 13 residues. Germline CDR1 reads MDHEN; CDR2 reads SYDVKM. V lost 10 bases and J lost 3, with 13 bases in between. The CDR3 DNA sequence: TGTGCCACTAAAAATCCAGGTGGAAACACCATATATTTT. This codes for CATKNPGGNTIYF.

The rearrangement uses TRBV5-5 and TRBJ1-2, with 8 bases fitting TRBD1. Germline-derived CDR1 and CDR2 are SGHKS and YYEKEE (reference sequence). Losses at the gene ends were 4 bases for V and 7 bases for J; bases not matched to a gene: 9. CDR3 length: 14 residues. The CDR3 nucleotides read TGTGCCAGCAGCGACAGGGGATTGAGTGGTGGCTACACCTTC. Protein sequence: CASSDRGLSGGYTF.

The V call is TRBV29-1, the J call TRBJ2-3, with TRBD1 matching 11 bases. This CDR3 is built from 16 residues. The ends lost 7 bases at V and 3 bases at J; junction bases unmatched: 12. CDR1 and CDR2 (germline): SQVTM, ANQGSEA. The chain's CDR3 is CSAKRDGTGGTDTQYF. CDR3 nucleotide sequence: TGCAGCGCAAAGAGGGACGGGACAGGGGGTACAGATACGCAGTATTTT.

V and J are TRBV28 and TRBJ1-2; tentatively, D is TRBD1 (5 bases). The CDR3 is 13 amino acids. V lost 5 bases to trimming and J lost 7 bases, with 14 bases between them. CDR1 MDHEN and CDR2 SYDVKM come from the germline V gene. The CDR3 spells CASSRDGPPGYTF. The CDR3 nucleotides read TGTGCCAGCAGTAGGGACGGCCCGCCTGGCTACACCTTC.

The chain has TRBV7-2 and TRBJ1-1, with D possibly TRBD1 on 5 matching bases. The V end lost 5 bases, the J end lost 11 bases, and 15 bases lay between the germline ends. This CDR3 is 12 amino acids long. CDR1 is SGHTA, CDR2 FQGNSA, per germline. The CDR3 protein is CASSRGAAGAFF. The CDR3 region has the DNA TGTGCCAGCAGCCGTGGGGCGGCCGGGGCTTTCTTT.

This sequence joins TRBV28 and TRBJ1-5, with D unclear. The germline V gene encodes CDR1 MDHEN and CDR2 SYDVKM. The CDR3 has 16 residues. The V and J ends lost 2 bases and 2 bases respectively, with 13 bases between them. The CDR3 nucleotides read TGTGCCAGCAGTTTAGGAAGGTGGGGAGGCAATCAGCCCCAGCATTTT. It yields the protein CASSLGRWGGNQPQHF.

The rearrangement uses TRBV5-1 and TRBJ2-5, with 8 bases lining up with TRBD1. V lost 0 bases and J lost 4; bases outside the gene matches: 5. The CDR3 sequence is 15 residues long. The germline V gene has CDR1 SGHRS and CDR2 YFSETQ. As DNA, the CDR3 is TGCGCCAGCAGCTTGGGACAGGGGCACGGAGAGACCCAGTACTTC. Its translation: CASSLGQGHGETQYF.